Shown below are 20 T cell receptor beta chains from a single sample sequenced in a study of blood T cells in healthy people across ages. A second PCR, run for roughly 7 to 11 cycles, used a sample-barcoded 5' primer plus a J-beta primer mix. Using its own MiXCR run on the 5' RACE reads, TCRdb lists one record per CDR3 protein. There are about 1,400,000 distinct CDR3 sequences in the sample; 45% to 70% occur only once, and roughly 7% lies in the top ten. The material sequenced was blood. These receptors were taken from a man aged 18 to 30 in good health.

A few counts support this clonotype. The rearrangement uses TRBV5-1 and TRBJ2-7; D not certain. Trimming removed 0 bases from V and 6 bases from J, with 10 bases in between. The V gene's germline CDR1 is SGHRS and CDR2 YFSETQ. The CDR3 has 13 residues. DNA for the CDR3: TGCGCCAGCAGCTTGGACGCCTTGGGCGAGCAGTACTTC. This codes for CASSLDALGEQYF.

The rearrangement links TRBV29-1 to TRBJ2-1; D may be TRBD1 (5 bases). V lost 8 bases to trimming and J lost 6 bases, with 20 bases between them. Germline loops: CDR1 SQVTM, CDR2 ANQGSEA. This CDR3 contains 14 residues. The CDR3 protein is CSSPKQGRINEQFF. Written as DNA, the CDR3 is TGCAGCTCCCCGAAGCAGGGAAGAATCAATGAGCAGTTCTTC.

The rearrangement joins TRBV7-6 to TRBJ2-6, with a weak D call TRBD2 (6 bases). Deletions cut 0 bases from V and 0 bases from J, with 15 bases between. CDR1 and CDR2 from the germline V gene are SGHVS and FNYEAQ. The CDR3 contains 19 residues. CDR3 DNA: TGTGCCAGCAGCTTAGCGATGGGAGGACTCAGCTCTGGGGCCAACGTCCTGACTTTC. This sequence encodes CASSLAMGGLSSGANVLTF.

The chain carries TRBV9 and TRBJ1-4, with D maybe TRBD1 (6 bases). The CDR3 is made up of 17 amino acids. Per the germline V gene, CDR1 is SGDLS and CDR2 is YYNGEE. Trimming left V 3 bases short and J 4 bases short, with 19 bases between. The CDR3 DNA is TGTGCCAGCAGCGGAATCGTCTCAGGGGATATTAATGAAAAACTGTTTTTT. This codes for CASSGIVSGDINEKLFF.

CDR3: CSVESFGTSGGGSYEQYF. CDR3 nucleotide sequence: TGCAGCGTTGAATCCTTTGGGACTAGCGGGGGGGGATCGTACGAGCAGTACTTC. V is TRBV29-1 and J is TRBJ2-7; TRBD2 matches 16 bases. CDR3 length: 18 residues. V lost 2 bases to trimming and J lost 4 bases; unmatched junction nucleotides: 11. Germline V gene data show CDR1 as SQVTM and CDR2 as ANQGSEA.

This chain links TRBV6-4 with TRBJ2-2, with D unresolved. Germline V CDR1 and CDR2: MRHNA, SNTAGT. The V end was cut by 3 bases, the J end by 1 base, with 6 bases between. The CDR3 runs to 14 residues. CDR3 nucleotides: TGTGCCAGCAGTGATAACTTGAACACCGGGGAGCTGTTTTTT. It specifies CASSDNLNTGELFF.

This clonotype was counted only a few times. V gene TRBV6-6 combines with J gene TRBJ2-5; D unclear. Trimming took off 2 bases at V and 0 bases at J, with 4 bases between the two ends. This CDR3 has 13 amino acids. Germline V gene lookup returns CDR1 MNHNY and CDR2 SVGAGI (reference sequence). Here the CDR3 reads CASSYQNQETQYF. The CDR3 DNA is TGTGCCAGCAGTTACCAGAACCAAGAGACCCAGTACTTC.

The V call is TRBV5-1, the J call TRBJ2-7, with D possibly matching TRBD1 (5 bases). There are 15 residues in the CDR3. Per germline, CDR1 SGHRS and CDR2 YFSETQ. Trimming pared 0 bases from V and 3 bases from J, leaving 13 bases between. CDR3 amino acids: CASSLARVGDYEQYF. The CDR3 nucleotides read TGCGCCAGCAGCTTGGCCAGGGTAGGAGACTACGAGCAGTACTTC.

In this sample, this clonotype turned up many times. The V and J genes are TRBV2 and TRBJ2-7; D gene uncertain. V dropped 3 bases and J dropped 6 bases, with 18 bases sitting between them. The V gene's germline CDR1 is SNHLY and CDR2 FYNNEI. The CDR3 loop spans 15 amino acids. The CDR3 region has the DNA TGTGCCAGCAGTGACCAACTTCCCGGGCGATTCGAGCAGTACTTC. It encodes CASSDQLPGRFEQYF. The entire variable domain, with the rest obtained from reference TRBV2 and TRBJ2-7, is as follows: EPEVTQTPSHQVTQMGQEVILRCVPISNHLYFYWYRQILGQKVEFLVSFYNNEISEKSEIFDDQFSVERPDGSNFTLKIRSTKLEDSAMYFCASSDQLPGRFEQYFGPGTRLTVT.

The rearrangement uses TRBV3-1 and TRBJ2-5, with TRBD2 matching 14 bases. Germline trimming cut 4 bases from V and 7 bases from J; bases unmatched to any gene: 8. Germline CDR1 and CDR2: LGHDT and YNNKEL (reference sequence). CDR3 length: 16 residues. In nucleotides, the CDR3 is TGTGCCAGCAGCCTGGGGACTAGCGGGGGAGTCAGGACCCAGTACTTC. Its protein is CASSLGTSGGVRTQYF.

This chain links TRBV3-1 with TRBJ1-5; D call uncertain. This CDR3 is built from 16 residues. Germline assignment: CDR1 LGHDT and CDR2 YNNKEL (reference sequence). V dropped 2 bases and J dropped 2 bases, with 13 bases sitting between them. The CDR3 coding sequence is TGTGCCAGCAGCCAAAGAATAGGACTCGGCAATCAGCCCCAGCATTTT. It is translated as CASSQRIGLGNQPQHF.

The chain uses TRBV7-6 and TRBJ2-5; perhaps TRBD1 as D (6 bases). The J call is uncertain, as TRBJ2-7 better fits the DNA end. The CDR3 spans 14 residues. CDR1 SGHVS and CDR2 FNYEAQ come from the germline V gene. CDR3 in DNA: TGTGCCAGCAGCCCCCCGGCAGGGGACTACGAGCAGTACTTC. The encoded protein is CASSPPAGDYEQYF.

Remarks on this clonotype: Sequence at one end of the junction differs from germline and may be a read error. This rearrangement joins TRBV14 to TRBJ2-1; D gene unclear. Germline CDR1 is SGHDN and CDR2 is FVKESK. CDR3 length: 13 amino acids. The CDR3 is CTSSQDRNNEQFF. CDR3 DNA: TGTACCAGCAGCCAAGATCGTAACAATGAGCAGTTCTTC.

This clonotype was observed a few times. The chain employs TRBV4-1 and TRBJ2-7, with a possible D match to TRBD1 (5 bases). This CDR3 is 16 amino acids long. Germline CDR1 and CDR2: MGHRA and YSYEKL. V lost 0 bases and J lost 6, with 18 bases in between. Here the CDR3 reads CASSQDLLRQPVEQYF. The CDR3 DNA is TGCGCCAGCAGCCAAGATCTTCTGAGACAGCCTGTCGAGCAGTACTTC.

The chain has TRBV20-1 and TRBJ2-7; TRBD1 aligns across 7 bases. With V trimmed by 3 bases and J by 5 bases, 10 bases remained unmatched. CDR3 length equals 14 residues. Germline V gene lookup returns CDR1 DFQATT and CDR2 SNEGSKA (reference sequence). CDR3 in amino acids: CSARSTDRANEQYF. CDR3 in DNA: TGCAGTGCTAGGTCTACTGACAGGGCCAACGAGCAGTACTTC.

The V and J genes are TRBV5-5 and TRBJ2-1; 13 bases are a match to TRBD2. Germline V CDR1 and CDR2: SGHKS, YYEKEE (reference sequence). V lost 2 bases and J lost 9; bases outside the gene matches: 5. The CDR3 spans 15 residues. CDR3 nucleotide sequence: TGTGCCAGCAGCTTACTAGCGGGAGGGCCCGTTGAGCAGTTCTTC. This sequence encodes CASSLLAGGPVEQFF.

This rearrangement joins TRBV25-1 to TRBJ1-5; D possibly corresponds to TRBD1 (6 bases). The V gene lost 2 bases and the J gene lost 2 bases, with 13 bases spanning the gap. The germline CDR1 and CDR2 sequences are MGHDK and SYGVNS. The CDR3 is 16 amino acids. The CDR3 reads CASSETGHLGNQPQHF. CDR3 sequence (DNA): TGTGCCAGCAGTGAAACAGGGCACTTGGGCAATCAGCCCCAGCATTTT.

V usage is TRBV7-6 and J usage is TRBJ2-1; D not certain. Germline assignment: CDR1 SGHVS and CDR2 FNYEAQ. Between the trimmed V and J ends, which lost 1 base and 2 bases, there was a span of 6 bases. This CDR3 spans 14 amino acids. The CDR3 sequence is CASSLVSTYNEQFF. The CDR3 DNA sequence: TGTGCCAGCAGCTTAGTGTCGACCTACAATGAGCAGTTCTTC. The full variable domain, with the rest looked up from reference TRBV7-6 and TRBJ2-1, is GAGVSQSPRYKVTKRGQDVALRCDPISGHVSLYWYRQALGQGPEFLTYFNYEAQQDKSGLPNDRFSAERPEGSISTLTIQRTEQRDSAMYRCASSLVSTYNEQFFGPGTRLTVL.

The chain has TRBV7-9 and TRBJ2-7; 7 nucleotides align to TRBD1. This CDR3 is 18 amino acids long. V shed 8 bases, J shed 2 bases, and the junction held 21 bases outside the gene matches. Germline V gene sequence: CDR1 SEHNR, CDR2 FQNEAQ (reference sequence). CDR3 loop: CASSGSEQDQGDPYEQYF. CDR3 nucleotides: TGTGCCAGCTCAGGGTCAGAACAAGATCAGGGGGACCCCTACGAGCAGTACTTC. The full variable domain, its missing parts supplied by reference TRBV7-9 and TRBJ2-7, is DTGVSQNPRHKITKRGQNVTFRCDPISEHNRLYWYRQTLGQGPEFLTYFQNEAQLEKSRLLSDRFSAERPKGSFSTLEIQRTEQGDSAMYLCASSGSEQDQGDPYEQYFGPGTRLTVT.

This clonotype was observed a handful of times. The gene calls are TRBV10-3 and TRBJ2-3; D is ambiguous. With 6 bases removed from V and 0 bases from J, the gap between germline ends came to 10 bases. Germline loops: CDR1 ENHRY, CDR2 SYGVKD. CDR3 size: 14 residues. The CDR3 DNA sequence: TGTGCCATCAGCCCCGATCCGAGCACAGATACGCAGTATTTT. Its protein product is CAISPDPSTDTQYF.